The 30 T cell receptor beta chains below come from one sample, sequenced in a study of blood T cell repertoires in COVID-19. Sequenced by immunoSEQ multiplex PCR; TCRdb stores in-frame clones only, minus some. The data contain 300,000 to 450,000 clones, 80% to 90% of them singletons. The sequenced sample consisted of PBMCs or T cells enriched from blood (not recorded which). These TCRs come from a man aged 35 to 55 in a cohort exposed to, infected with or recovered from COVID-19 (not recorded which).

The chain is built from TRBV9 and TRBJ2-1, with TRBD2 as a possible D gene (6 bases). Deletions cut 3 bases from V and 10 bases from J, with 14 bases between. The CDR3 sequence is 13 residues long. Germline CDR1 reads SGDLS; CDR2 reads YYNGEE. CDR3 region: CASSEGLAWEQFF. In DNA, the CDR3 is TGTGCCAGCAGCGAGGGACTGGCTTGGGAGCAGTTCTTC.

This clone was seen a handful of times. The chain is built from TRBV19 and TRBJ1-5, with 7 positions matching TRBD1. Germline V gene lookup returns CDR1 LNHDA and CDR2 SQIVND (reference sequence). The length of the CDR3 is 13 residues. The V and J ends lost 9 bases and 6 bases, in that order; junction bases with no gene match: 8. This CDR3 reads CASTTGMRQPQHF. The CDR3 DNA follows: TGTGCCAGCACGACAGGGATGCGTCAGCCCCAGCATTTT.

The gene calls are TRBV5-1 and TRBJ1-1; a weak D match, TRBD1 (5 bases). V lost 0 bases, J lost 5 bases, and 14 bases lay in between. The CDR3 is 15 residues long. CDR1 is SGHRS, CDR2 YFSETQ, per germline. The CDR3, as DNA: TGCGCCAGCAGCTTGGATATGACAGTCGGGACTGAAGCTTTCTTT. Translated, it gives CASSLDMTVGTEAFF.

This chain joins TRBV28 and TRBJ2-1; D remains unclear. Germline CDR1 MDHEN, CDR2 SYDVKM. Trimming removed 7 bases at V and 7 bases at J, with 11 bases between. The CDR3 contains 12 residues. The CDR3: CASTTSLNEQFF. In nucleotides, the CDR3 is TGTGCCAGCACGACTTCGCTTAATGAGCAGTTCTTC.

The rearrangement uses TRBV27 and TRBJ2-7; tentative D call: TRBD1 (6 bases). There are 12 residues in the CDR3. Germline V gives CDR1 MNHEY, CDR2 SMNVEV (reference sequence). V lost 6 bases and J lost 8, with 14 bases in between. The CDR3 DNA reads TGTGCCAGCAGGAACAGGGTGCTCAAGCAGTACTTC. It translates to CASRNRVLKQYF.

This clone was detected only once. The chain is built from TRBV6-2 or TRBV6-3 and TRBJ2-1; possibly TRBD2 for D (5 bases). Trimming took off 3 bases at V and 2 bases at J, with 14 bases between the two ends. Germline CDR1 is MNHEY and CDR2 is SVGEGT. This CDR3 contains 16 residues. The CDR3, as DNA: TGTGCCAGCAGTTATCTCGGGAAGCGGCCCTACAATGAGCAGTTCTTC. Translation gives CASSYLGKRPYNEQFF.

This clone was seen once. V gene TRBV5-1 combines with J gene TRBJ2-5, with 10 nucleotides matching TRBD2. CDR3 length: 16 residues. Losses at the gene ends were 2 bases for V and 5 bases for J; bases not matched to a gene: 9. Germline CDR1 reads SGHRS; CDR2 reads YFSETQ. The CDR3 region has the DNA TGCGCCAGCAGCTTTCAATCCAGCGGGAGGGGTGAGACCCAGTACTTC. This codes for CASSFQSSGRGETQYF.

This sequence joins TRBV5-1 and TRBJ2-1, with unresolved D. The CDR3 length is 13 residues. Trimming stripped 5 bases from V and 6 bases from J, with 12 bases between. The V gene's germline CDR1 is SGHRS and CDR2 YFSETQ. The CDR3 coding sequence is TGCGCCAGCAGACCCGACTTTGGCAATGAGCAGTTCTTC. Protein: CASRPDFGNEQFF.

The rearrangement links TRBV9 to TRBJ1-4, with D tentatively TRBD1 (6 bases). The V gene's germline CDR1 is SGDLS and CDR2 YYNGEE. Trimming removed 4 bases from V and 8 bases from J, with 15 bases in between. The CDR3 is 14 residues long. The CDR3: CASSPEGGKEKLFF. DNA of the CDR3: TGTGCCAGCAGCCCCGAGGGGGGGAAGGAAAAACTGTTTTTT. Variable domain in full (rest from reference TRBV9 and TRBJ1-4): DSGVTQTPKHLITATGQRVTLRCSPRSGDLSVYWYQQSLDQGLQFLIQYYNGEERAKGNILERFSAQQFPDLHSELNLSSLELGDSALYFCASSPEGGKEKLFFGSGTQLSVL.

V and J are TRBV4-1 and TRBJ1-1; no clear D gene. Trimming pared 2 bases from V and 2 bases from J, leaving 18 bases between. The CDR3 is 17 amino acids. The germline V gene encodes CDR1 MGHRA and CDR2 YSYEKL. The CDR3 is CASSQPDSKGVNTEAFF. The DNA for the CDR3 is TGCGCCAGCAGCCAACCGGACTCGAAGGGCGTTAACACTGAAGCTTTCTTT.

The chain links TRBV18 to TRBJ1-2, with 7 bases matching TRBD1. The CDR3 has 18 residues. CDR1 and CDR2 from the germline V gene are KGHSH and LQKENI. V was pared by 3 bases and J by 1 base, with 14 bases of the junction left unmatched. The CDR3 spells CASSPEQGLSLSNYGYTF. CDR3 DNA: TGTGCCAGCTCACCCGAACAGGGGTTATCCCTAAGTAACTATGGCTACACCTTC.

This chain connects TRBV5-4 to TRBJ1-6, with 9 nucleotides matching TRBD1. The J segment lost 8 bases and the V segment lost 5 bases, leaving 5 bases of the junction unmatched. This CDR3 is built from 14 residues. Per the germline V gene, CDR1 is SGHNT and CDR2 is YYREEE (reference sequence). CDR3 sequence: CASRHWTGDSPLHF. CDR3 nucleotide sequence: TGTGCCAGCAGACACTGGACAGGGGATTCACCCCTCCACTTT.

This clone was recorded once. V gene TRBV10-1 combines with J gene TRBJ2-1; 13 bases line up with TRBD2. Germline V CDR1 and CDR2: WNHNN, SYGVQD (reference sequence). J was trimmed by 4 bases and V by 7 bases; bases with no gene match: 7. The CDR3 runs to 16 residues. CDR3 in DNA: TGCGCCAGCAATACAGGGACTAGCGGGACATACAATGAGCAGTTCTTC. It codes for CASNTGTSGTYNEQFF.

This chain uses TRBV6-4 with TRBJ2-2; tentative D call: TRBD2 (5 bases). The CDR3 contains 13 residues. Trimming pared 6 bases from V and 6 bases from J, leaving 11 bases between. Germline V lookup: CDR1 MRHNA, CDR2 SNTAGT. CDR3 in amino acids: CASSPERAGELFF. CDR3 coding DNA: TGTGCCAGCAGCCCTGAGAGGGCCGGGGAGCTGTTTTTT.

The rearrangement uses TRBV18 and TRBJ1-5; possible D gene TRBD1, 5 bases. Trimming stripped 4 bases from V and 5 bases from J, with 15 bases between. The CDR3 covers 15 residues. Germline CDR1 and CDR2: KGHSH and LQKENI. The CDR3, as DNA: TGTGCCAGCTCACAGGGACGCGGGGTGCATCAGCCCCAGCATTTT. Protein product: CASSQGRGVHQPQHF. The full variable domain, its missing parts supplied by reference TRBV18 and TRBJ1-5, is NAGVMQNPRHLVRRRGQEARLRCSPMKGHSHVYWYRQLPEEGLKFMVYLQKENIIDESGMPKERFSAEFPKEGPSILRIQQVVRGDSAAYFCASSQGRGVHQPQHFGDGTRLSIL.

This chain connects TRBV7-2 to TRBJ2-1; 11 nucleotides align to TRBD2. Losses at the gene ends were 5 bases for V and 0 bases for J; bases not matched to a gene: 9. This CDR3 is built from 18 residues. Looked up from germline, CDR1 is SGHTA and CDR2 is FQGNSA. The CDR3 sequence is CASSPTGTSGISYNEQFF. DNA of the CDR3: TGTGCCAGCAGCCCCACCGGGACTAGCGGAATCTCCTACAATGAGCAGTTCTTC.

The CDR3 DNA is TGTGCCACCAGTGATCCTGGGACTAGTGTGGATACGCAGTATTTT. It yields the protein CATSDPGTSVDTQYF. The V call is TRBV24-1, the J call TRBJ2-3, with 8 bases lining up with TRBD2. V dropped 3 bases and J dropped 6; count of bases not matched to a gene: 7. Germline CDR1 and CDR2: KGHDR and SFDVKD. This CDR3 is 15 amino acids long.

The chain recombines TRBV6-1 with TRBJ2-1; 7 bases map to TRBD2. V was clipped by 2 bases and J by 2 bases; unmatched bases: 3. Germline assignment: CDR1 MNHNS and CDR2 SASEGT. The CDR3 has 15 residues. This CDR3 reads CASSEQAGPYNEQFF. In DNA, the CDR3 is TGTGCCAGCAGTGAACAAGCGGGGCCCTACAATGAGCAGTTCTTC.

CDR3 DNA sequence: TGTGCCAGCAGCCAAGATCGGGGGTATGGCGAGCAGTACTTC. It encodes CASSQDRGYGEQYF. The chain couples TRBV14 to TRBJ2-7; weak D call: TRBD2 (6 bases). Germline V CDR1 and CDR2: SGHDN, FVKESK. The CDR3 loop spans 14 amino acids. The ends were cut back, 0 bases at V and 6 bases at J, with 12 bases in the middle.

There are a few counts of this clone. This chain connects TRBV18 to TRBJ1-2, with TRBD1 matching over 7 bases. Germline V gene sequence: CDR1 KGHSH, CDR2 LQKENI. There are 15 residues in the CDR3. The V segment lost 3 bases and the J segment 2 bases; nucleotides outside the gene matches: 6. The CDR3 DNA is TGTGCCAGCTCACCCAATCCGGGACAGAACTATGGCTACACCTTC. Its translation: CASSPNPGQNYGYTF.

This chain links TRBV7-9 with TRBJ2-7; TRBD1 is a possible D gene (5 bases). Trimming stripped 0 bases from V and 2 bases from J, with 5 bases between. The CDR3 has 13 residues. Germline CDR1 is SEHNR and CDR2 is FQNEAQ (reference sequence). CDR3 nucleotide sequence: TGTGCCAGCAGCTTAGCCAGGGCCTACGAGCAGTACTTC. Amino acid sequence: CASSLARAYEQYF.

The V gene is TRBV6-5, the J gene TRBJ2-1, with 11 bases matching TRBD2. The CDR3 totals 15 residues. Looked up from germline, CDR1 is MNHEY and CDR2 is SVGAGI. V was pared by 6 bases and J by 7 bases, with 8 bases of the junction left unmatched. The CDR3 loop is CASSTLAGVTNEQFF. Here the CDR3 DNA reads TGTGCCAGCAGCACACTAGCGGGAGTGACTAATGAGCAGTTCTTC.

This clone was recorded only once. This chain uses TRBV9 with TRBJ2-1, with TRBD2 identical over 7 bases. From germline, CDR1 is SGDLS and CDR2 YYNGEE. The length of the CDR3 is 15 residues. Trimming took 1 base from V and 6 from J; bases not matched to a gene: 7. This chain's CDR3 is CASSVLAVPSNEQFF. The CDR3, as DNA: TGTGCCAGCAGCGTACTAGCGGTCCCCTCCAATGAGCAGTTCTTC.

The chain combines TRBV6-5 with TRBJ2-6; D is possibly TRBD1 (6 bases). CDR1 and CDR2 (germline): MNHEY, SVGAGI. The CDR3 sequence is 15 residues long. V was trimmed by 4 bases and J by 2 bases, leaving 9 bases between them. DNA for the CDR3: TGTGCCAGCAGTTCGGGACATGCTGGGGCCAACGTCCTGACTTTC. Protein: CASSSGHAGANVLTF.

V is TRBV11-3 and J is TRBJ2-3; D possibly corresponds to TRBD2 (6 bases). This CDR3 contains 13 residues. The germline gives CDR1 SGHNT, CDR2 YENEEA. With 2 bases removed from V and 6 bases from J, the gap between germline ends came to 9 bases. CDR3 coding DNA: TGTGCCAGCAGCTTACCGGGAGTGGATACGCAGTATTTT. Translated, it gives CASSLPGVDTQYF.

J is TRBJ2-2 and V is TRBV29-1; D call uncertain. V lost 4 bases and J 8 bases, leaving 14 bases between the germline ends. The CDR3 loop spans 13 amino acids. Looked up from germline, CDR1 is SQVTM and CDR2 is ANQGSEA. Here the CDR3 DNA reads TGCAGCGTTGGTCTCGGGTCCACGGGGGAGCTGTTTTTT. This gives the protein CSVGLGSTGELFF.

V and J are TRBV3-1 (or the pseudogene TRBV3-2) and TRBJ2-1; 12 bases are shared with TRBD2. V lost 0 bases to trimming and J lost 15 bases; unmatched junction nucleotides: 6. Germline assignment: CDR1 LGHDT and CDR2 YNNKEL (reference sequence). CDR3 length equals 14 residues. CDR3 region: CASSQDSSGRALFF. CDR3 bases: TGTGCCAGCAGCCAAGATTCTAGCGGGAGGGCCCTGTTCTTC.

This chain joins TRBV2 and TRBJ2-2; a weak D match, TRBD1 (6 bases). CDR3 length equals 12 residues. Germline V CDR1 and CDR2: SNHLY, FYNNEI. V gave up 7 bases and J gave up 8 bases, with 11 bases separating them. The CDR3 here is CASKLQGGELFF. The CDR3 nucleotides read TGTGCCAGCAAACTACAGGGAGGGGAGCTGTTTTTT.

The chain has TRBV10-3 and TRBJ1-1; unclear D gene. This CDR3 is built from 13 residues. CDR1 is ENHRY and CDR2 is SYGVKD in the germline V gene. The V end was cut by 3 bases, the J end by 0 bases, with 5 bases between. CDR3 region: CAISDQVNTEAFF. DNA of the CDR3: TGTGCCATCAGTGATCAGGTGAACACTGAAGCTTTCTTT.

The genes are TRBV5-5 and TRBJ1-2; unclear D gene. The CDR3 sequence is 15 residues long. The V end lost 0 bases, the J end lost 0 bases, and 9 bases lay between the germline ends. Germline CDR1 is SGHKS and CDR2 is YYEKEE (reference sequence). CDR3 DNA sequence: TGTGCCAGCAGCTTGGTCCCATCGGCTAACTATGGCTACACCTTC. Translating gives CASSLVPSANYGYTF.